The rows below give T cell receptor beta chains drawn from one sample of a study of preoperative IRX-2 immunotherapy in early breast cancer. Profiled with immunoSEQ multiplex PCR; TCRdb holds only in-frame clones, not every one. This table has under 40,000 clones, roughly 89% appearing once. Sequencing was performed on tumor tissue, taken after IRX-2 immunotherapy. The receptors shown here come from a human donor with breast cancer. The CDR3 runs from the conserved cysteine through the conserved F or W. The D gene is left open where the match is weak. Clone size is not always given. Where it is, it says once, few, many or a class for expanded clones.

d_call	j_call	v_call	clone_size	cdr3_aa	cdr3_nt
-	TRBJ1-3	TRBV6-8	-	CASSGRDGRNTIYF	TGTGCCAGCAGTGGCCGGGACGGTAGAAACACCATATATTTT
-	TRBJ2-3	TRBV6-8	-	CAISFGGPDTQYF	TGTGCCATCAGCTTTGGAGGCCCAGATACGCAGTATTTT
-	TRBJ1-4	TRBV29-1	-	CSARGGAANEKLFF	TGCAGCGCCCGGGGGGGTGCAGCTAATGAAAAACTGTTTTTT
TRBD1	TRBJ1-2	TRBV6-8	-	CASRLGQGANYGYTF	TGTGCCAGCAGACTCGGACAGGGGGCTAACTATGGCTACACCTTC
-	TRBJ2-1	TRBV4-1	-	CASSQLPRGPPLTRYNEQFF	TGCGCCAGCAGCCAACTACCACGGGGACCACCGTTGACCCGCTACAATGAGCAGTTCTTC
-	TRBJ1-1	TRBV19	-	CASSAEQGTGAEAFF	TGTGCCAGTAGTGCAGAACAGGGTACCGGCGCTGAAGCTTTCTTT
-	TRBJ2-5	TRBV6-8	-	CASSYSVGLVETQYF	TGTGCCAGCAGTTACTCGGTTGGACTCGTCGAGACCCAGTACTTC
-	TRBJ1-2	TRBV1	-	CASSRKSGEDYGYTF	TGCGCCAGCAGCAGAAAGAGTGGCGAAGACTATGGCTACACCTTC
-	TRBJ1-6	TRBV15	once	CATAITFISGNNSPLHF	TGTGCCACCGCGATTACGTTTATTTCAGGGAATAATTCACCCCTCCACTTT
-	TRBJ2-6	TRBV6-8	once	CASSYSATGANVLTF	TGTGCCAGCAGTTACAGTGCGACTGGGGCCAACGTCCTGACTTTC
-	TRBJ2-7	TRBV19	-	CASRNTGRAYEQYF	TGTGCCAGTAGAAACACAGGGAGGGCCTACGAGCAGTACTTC
-	TRBJ1-3	TRBV30	-	CAWRKGGSGNTIYF	TGTGCCTGGAGGAAGGGGGGCTCTGGAAACACCATATATTTT
TRBD1	TRBJ1-5	TRBV11-3	-	CASRKGQGYNQPQHF	TGTGCCAGCCGTAAGGGACAGGGCTACAATCAGCCCCAGCATTTT
-	TRBJ2-7	TRBV6-8	-	CAGSGSYYEQYF	TGTGCCGGGAGTGGGAGCTACTACGAGCAGTACTTC
-	TRBJ1-1	TRBV11-3	-	CASSLVPGGQNTEAFF	TGTGCCAGCAGCTTAGTCCCTGGGGGGCAGAACACTGAAGCTTTCTTT
TRBD1	TRBJ1-4	TRBV5-1	-	CASSFRGLNEKLFF	TGCGCCAGCAGCTTCAGGGGGCTAAATGAAAAACTGTTTTTT
-	TRBJ1-1	TRBV6-8	-	CAIKEQVGGGENTEAFF	TGTGCCATCAAGGAACAGGTGGGGGGCGGAGAAAACACTGAAGCTTTCTTT
TRBD2	TRBJ2-5	TRBV14	-	CASSRLLAGRQETQYF	TGTGCCAGCAGCCGGTTACTAGCGGGGAGACAAGAGACCCAGTACTTC
-	TRBJ2-3	TRBV11-3	few	CASSFIGGSTDTQYF	TGTGCCAGCAGCTTCATCGGGGGTAGCACAGATACGCAGTATTTT
TRBD2	TRBJ2-5	TRBV6-8	-	CAISPGLAGLETQYF	TGTGCCATCAGTCCGGGACTAGCGGGGTTAGAGACCCAGTACTTC
-	TRBJ2-3	TRBV28	once	CASSRLGPNTDTQYF	TGTGCCAGCAGTCGACTAGGGCCAAACACAGATACGCAGTATTTT
-	TRBJ1-3	TRBV6-8	-	CASRGGVFSGNTIYF	TGTGCCAGCAGGGGGGGGGTATTCTCTGGAAACACCATATATTTT
TRBD2	TRBJ2-7	TRBV19	-	CASSLTSGRSYEQYF	TGTGCCAGTAGTCTGACTAGCGGGAGAAGCTACGAGCAGTACTTC
-	TRBJ2-2	TRBV6-8	-	CASSPVSGVPGELFF	TGTGCCAGCAGTCCGGTTAGTGGGGTTCCCGGGGAGCTGTTTTTT
TRBD1	TRBJ1-1	TRBV6-8	-	CASTKPPGQGGTEAFF	TGTGCCAGCACCAAGCCACCGGGACAGGGGGGCACTGAAGCTTTCTTT
TRBD1	TRBJ1-5	TRBV6-8	-	CASSYKTGDQPQHF	TGTGCCAGCAGTTACAAGACAGGGGATCAGCCCCAGCATTTT
TRBD1	TRBJ1-5	TRBV6-8	-	CASRPRTGGEQPQHF	TGTGCCAGCAGACCACGGACAGGGGGTGAACAGCCCCAGCATTTT
TRBD2	TRBJ2-1	TRBV11-3	-	CASSRRGGSGRVGEQFF	TGTGCCAGCAGCCGCCGGGGGGGTAGCGGGAGGGTTGGTGAGCAGTTCTTC
-	TRBJ1-2	TRBV7-6	once	CASRINGGNYGYTF	TGTGCCAGCAGAATCAACGGCGGTAACTATGGCTACACCTTC
-	TRBJ2-2	TRBV15	-	CATSPSGRRAMGELFF	TGTGCCACCAGCCCCTCGGGACGGCGGGCCATGGGGGAGCTGTTTTTT
TRBD1	TRBJ1-5	TRBV6-8	once	CASGQGNQPQHF	TGTGCCAGCGGACAGGGCAATCAGCCCCAGCATTTT
TRBD2	TRBJ2-7	TRBV6-8	-	CAISTSGSIREQYF	TGTGCCATCAGTACTAGCGGGAGTATTCGGGAGCAGTACTTC
TRBD2	TRBJ2-3	TRBV15	-	CATSSGFGGGAKDTQYF	TGTGCCACCAGCAGCGGTTTCGGCGGGGGGGCCAAGGATACGCAGTATTTT
TRBD1	TRBJ1-2	TRBV28	-	CASSPGQGQGYTF	TGTGCCAGCAGTCCGGGACAGGGCCAGGGCTACACCTTC
TRBD2	TRBJ2-1	TRBV5-1	-	CASSSPGLDNEQFF	TGCGCCAGCAGCTCACCGGGACTAGACAATGAGCAGTTCTTC
-	TRBJ2-3	TRBV5-1	-	CASSPDSTRDTQYF	TGCGCCAGCAGCCCGGACTCGACGAGAGATACGCAGTATTTT
-	TRBJ1-2	TRBV19	-	CASSIEGDSNYGYTF	TGTGCCAGTAGTATTGAGGGGGATTCTAACTATGGCTACACCTTC
-	TRBJ1-2	TRBV7-4	-	CASSLGDSYGYTF	TGTGCCAGCAGCTTAGGAGACAGCTATGGCTACACCTTC
-	TRBJ2-1	TRBV11-3	-	CASSPSGGTNNEQFF	TGTGCCAGCAGCCCCTCCGGGGGGACAAACAATGAGCAGTTCTTC
-	TRBJ2-6	TRBV7-1	once	CASSTTGGANVLTF	TGTGCCAGCAGCACCACAGGTGGGGCCAACGTCCTGACTTTC
-	TRBJ1-2	TRBV19	-	CASIASYGYTF	TGTGCCAGTATCGCCTCCTATGGCTACACCTTC
-	TRBJ1-1	TRBV11-3	once	CASSLDGMNTEAFF	TGTGCCAGCAGCTTAGATGGAATGAACACTGAAGCTTTCTTT
-	TRBJ2-1	TRBV6-8	-	CASSYSGRDEQFF	TGTGCCAGCAGTTACTCGGGCAGGGATGAGCAGTTCTTC
-	TRBJ1-5	TRBV30	-	CAWSLVSGHQPQHF	TGTGCCTGGAGTCTCGTGTCGGGTCATCAGCCCCAGCATTTT
-	TRBJ1-2	TRBV16	-	CASIPSPGNYGYTF	TGTGCCAGCATCCCAAGTCCGGGGAACTATGGCTACACCTTC